The clone carrying this T cell receptor beta chain was seen more than once but under ten times. This sample was included in a study of response to subunit inactivated influenza vaccine. The CDR3 contains 12 residues. Germline CDR1 and CDR2: GTSNPN and SVGIG (reference sequence). The V and J ends lost 2 bases and 4 bases respectively, with 8 bases between them. TCRdb recomputed calls from the RT-PCR reads with MiXCR, one row per CDR3 protein. Of around 480,000 distinct CDR3 sequences listed, 15% to 20% are singletons. V gene TRBV30 combines with J gene TRBJ2-5; D is unresolved. This TCR came from a man aged 50 to 75 who received an inactivated influenza vaccine. The starting material was CD4+ T cells sorted from PBMCs, obtained less than 30 months after vaccination. CDR3 nucleotide sequence: TGTGCCTGGAGTTTGGTATCAGAGACCCAGTACTTC. Translated: CAWSLVSETQYF.